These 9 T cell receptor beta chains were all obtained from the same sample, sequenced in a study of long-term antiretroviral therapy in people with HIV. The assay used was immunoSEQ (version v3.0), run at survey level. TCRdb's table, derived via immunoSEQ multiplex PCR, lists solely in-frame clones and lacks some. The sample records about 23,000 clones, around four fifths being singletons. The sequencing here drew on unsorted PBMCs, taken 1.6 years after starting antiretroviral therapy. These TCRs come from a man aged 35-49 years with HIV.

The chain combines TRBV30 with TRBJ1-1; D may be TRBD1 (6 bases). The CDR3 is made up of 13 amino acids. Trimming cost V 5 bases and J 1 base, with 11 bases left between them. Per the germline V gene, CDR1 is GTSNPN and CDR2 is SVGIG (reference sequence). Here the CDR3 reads CAWGIQGNTEAFF. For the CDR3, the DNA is TGTGCCTGGGGTATACAGGGGAACACTGAAGCTTTCTTT.

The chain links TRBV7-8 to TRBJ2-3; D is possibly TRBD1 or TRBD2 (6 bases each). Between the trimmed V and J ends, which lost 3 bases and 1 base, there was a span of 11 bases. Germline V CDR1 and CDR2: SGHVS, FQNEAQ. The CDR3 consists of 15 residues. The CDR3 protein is CASSLGGHGTDTQYF. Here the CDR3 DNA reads TGTGCCAGCAGCTTGGGGGGACACGGCACAGATACGCAGTATTTT. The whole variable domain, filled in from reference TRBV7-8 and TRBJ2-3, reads GAGVSQSPRYKVAKRGQDVALRCDPISGHVSLFWYQQALGQGPEFLTYFQNEAQLDKSGLPSDRFFAERPEGSVSTLKIQRTQQEDSAVYLCASSLGGHGTDTQYFGPGTRLTVL.

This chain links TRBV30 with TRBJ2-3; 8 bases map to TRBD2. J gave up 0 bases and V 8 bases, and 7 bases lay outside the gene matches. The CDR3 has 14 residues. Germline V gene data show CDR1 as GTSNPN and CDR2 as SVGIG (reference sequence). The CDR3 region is CAIGLAVSTDTQYF. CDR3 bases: TGTGCCATCGGACTAGCTGTTAGCACAGATACGCAGTATTTT.

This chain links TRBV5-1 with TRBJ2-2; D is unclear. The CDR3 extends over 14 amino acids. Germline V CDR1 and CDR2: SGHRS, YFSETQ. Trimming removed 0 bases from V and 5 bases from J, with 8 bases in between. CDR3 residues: CASSLDSVTGELFF. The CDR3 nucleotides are TGCGCCAGCAGCTTGGACTCTGTGACCGGGGAGCTGTTTTTT. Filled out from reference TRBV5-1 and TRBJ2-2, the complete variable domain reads KAGVTQTPRYLIKTRGQQVTLSCSPISGHRSVSWYQQTPGQGLQFLFEYFSETQRNKGNFPGRFSGRQFSNSRSEMNVSTLELGDSALYLCASSLDSVTGELFFGEGSRLTVL.

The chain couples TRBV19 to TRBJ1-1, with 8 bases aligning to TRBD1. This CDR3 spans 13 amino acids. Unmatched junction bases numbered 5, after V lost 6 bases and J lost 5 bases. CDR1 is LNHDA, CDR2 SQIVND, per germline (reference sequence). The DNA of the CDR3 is TGTGCCAGTAGCCCTCAGGGGGCGACTGAAGCTTTCTTT. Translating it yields CASSPQGATEAFF.

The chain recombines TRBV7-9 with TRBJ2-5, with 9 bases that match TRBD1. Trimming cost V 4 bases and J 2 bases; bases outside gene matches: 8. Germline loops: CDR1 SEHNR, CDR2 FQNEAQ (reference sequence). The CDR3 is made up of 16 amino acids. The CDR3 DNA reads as TGTGCCAGCAGCTATCTGGGACAGGGTAGACAAGAGACCCAGTACTTC. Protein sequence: CASSYLGQGRQETQYF.

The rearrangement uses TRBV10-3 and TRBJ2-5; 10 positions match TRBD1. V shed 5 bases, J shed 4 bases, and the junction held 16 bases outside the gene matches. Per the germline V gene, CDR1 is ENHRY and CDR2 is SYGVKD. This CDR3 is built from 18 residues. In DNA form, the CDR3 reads TGTGCCATCAGTTCTGGCTCCGGGACAGGGGTGAAGGGAGAGACCCAGTACTTC. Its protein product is CAISSGSGTGVKGETQYF.

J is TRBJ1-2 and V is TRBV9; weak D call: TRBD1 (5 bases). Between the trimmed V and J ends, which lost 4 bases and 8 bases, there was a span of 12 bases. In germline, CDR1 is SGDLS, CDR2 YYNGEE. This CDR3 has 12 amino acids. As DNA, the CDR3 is TGTGCCAGCAGCCAATGGGGGGACGGCTACACCTTC. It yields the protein CASSQWGDGYTF.

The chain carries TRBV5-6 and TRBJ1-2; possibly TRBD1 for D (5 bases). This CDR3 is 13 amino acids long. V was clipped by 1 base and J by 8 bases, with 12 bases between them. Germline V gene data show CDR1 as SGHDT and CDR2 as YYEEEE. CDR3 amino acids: CASSLRAGVGYTF. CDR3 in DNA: TGTGCCAGCAGCTTGAGGGCGGGGGTAGGCTACACCTTC.